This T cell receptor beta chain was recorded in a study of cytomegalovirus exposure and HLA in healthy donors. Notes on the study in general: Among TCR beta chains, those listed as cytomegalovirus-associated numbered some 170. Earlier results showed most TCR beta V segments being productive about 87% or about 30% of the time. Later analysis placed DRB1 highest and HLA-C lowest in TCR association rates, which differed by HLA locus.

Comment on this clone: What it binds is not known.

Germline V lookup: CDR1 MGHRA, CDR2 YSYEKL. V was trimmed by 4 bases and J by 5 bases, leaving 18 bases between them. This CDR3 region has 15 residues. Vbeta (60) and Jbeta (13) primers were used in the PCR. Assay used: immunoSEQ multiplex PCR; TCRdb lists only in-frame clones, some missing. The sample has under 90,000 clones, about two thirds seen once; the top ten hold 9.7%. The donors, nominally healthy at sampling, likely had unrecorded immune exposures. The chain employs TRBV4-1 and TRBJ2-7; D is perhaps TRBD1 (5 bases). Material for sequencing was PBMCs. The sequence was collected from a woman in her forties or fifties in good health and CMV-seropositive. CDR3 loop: CASSRNSQGIDEQYF. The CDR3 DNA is TGCGCCAGCAGCCGGAATAGTCAGGGAATTGACGAGCAGTACTTC.